This passage covers 18 T cell receptor beta chains from one sample sequenced in a study of cytomegalovirus exposure and HLA in healthy donors (dated by TCRdb to the late 2010s). The library was prepared using the immunoSEQ multiplex PCR assay. For the multiplex PCR, a mixture combining 60 forward primers for TCR Vbeta segments and 13 reverse primers for TCR Jbeta segments was used. TCRdb took this table from immuneACCESS and kept in-frame rearrangements with V and J called. Such tables lack part of the clones; where checked against another copy, unresolved V genes explain under half of the gap, and the rest is unexplained. The sample includes about 200,000 clones, with 65% to 80% observed a single time. In total, the top ten clones hold about 0.23% of the sample. Material: PBMCs. The source of these receptors is a girl aged 2-15 years in good health and CMV-seronegative.

On this clone: Other DNA sequences in this specimen translate into the identical CDR3. This chain connects TRBV30 to TRBJ1-4; D call uncertain. Germline CDR1 GTSNPN, CDR2 SVGIG (reference sequence). The CDR3 runs to 12 residues. V shed 4 bases and J shed 0 bases, with 3 bases lying between them. Written as DNA, the CDR3 is TGTGCCTGGACAGCAACTAATGAAAAACTGTTTTTT. Protein: CAWTATNEKLFF.

The genes are TRBV18 and TRBJ1-1, with 10 bases aligning to TRBD1. Germline lookup yields CDR1 KGHSH and CDR2 LQKENI. The CDR3 is made up of 14 amino acids. Unmatched junction bases numbered 5, after V lost 5 bases and J lost 5 bases. CDR3 sequence (DNA): TGTGCCAGCTCATCAGGGACAGGGGATACTGAAGCTTTCTTT. This encodes CASSSGTGDTEAFF.

V and J are TRBV29-1 and TRBJ2-3, with 9 positions matching TRBD1. V trimming: 4 bases; J trimming: 1 base; junction bases outside the gene matches: 15. Germline V gene data show CDR1 as SQVTM and CDR2 as ANQGSEA. This CDR3 is 18 amino acids long. The CDR3 nucleotides read TGCAGCGTTGCGGACCCAGGCCCACAGGGGGCGGGCACAGATACGCAGTATTTT. This encodes CSVADPGPQGAGTDTQYF.

The chain joins TRBV9 to TRBJ1-4; D unclear. This CDR3 spans 15 amino acids. The ends were cut back, 0 bases at V and 4 bases at J, with 10 bases in the middle. CDR1 and CDR2 (germline): SGDLS, YYNGEE. In DNA, the CDR3 is TGTGCCAGCAGCGTAGGGGCGGGGAATAATGAAAAACTGTTTTTT. Protein: CASSVGAGNNEKLFF.

This clone was counted a few times. The chain links TRBV2 to TRBJ1-2; D remains unclear. The ends were cut back, 3 bases at V and 3 bases at J, with 8 bases in the middle. Germline lookup yields CDR1 SNHLY and CDR2 FYNNEI. There are 13 residues in the CDR3. The CDR3 DNA is TGTGCCAGCAGTGAGAGGGCCTACTATGGCTACACCTTC. Residues: CASSERAYYGYTF.

In its sample, this clone was seen a few times. The chain employs TRBV2 and TRBJ1-2, with TRBD1 as a possible D gene (5 bases). Germline values: CDR1 SNHLY, CDR2 FYNNEI. Trimming cost V 8 bases and J 3 bases, with 16 bases left between them. CDR3 length equals 14 residues. CDR3 DNA sequence: TGTGCCAGCGTCACCTCGGGGGGGGACTATGGCTACACCTTC. Residues: CASVTSGGDYGYTF.

This clone was detected only a few times. The V and J genes are TRBV7-9 and TRBJ1-5; D possibly corresponds to TRBD1 (6 bases). The CDR3 spans 15 residues. Germline V gene sequence: CDR1 SEHNR, CDR2 FQNEAQ (reference sequence). V gave up 4 bases and J gave up 5 bases, with 15 bases separating them. CDR3 in amino acids: CASSSPGKGDQPQHF. The CDR3 region has the DNA TGTGCCAGCAGCTCACCGGGGAAGGGGGATCAGCCCCAGCATTTT.

This chain joins TRBV6-6 and TRBJ2-3, with 7 positions matching TRBD2. This CDR3 has 14 residues. Germline V gene sequence: CDR1 MNHNY, CDR2 SVGAGI (reference sequence). The junction had 7 bases not matched to a gene; V was cut back by 7 bases and J by 3 bases. Here the CDR3 reads CASKDGGKTDTQYF. CDR3 coding DNA: TGTGCCAGCAAGGACGGGGGGAAAACAGATACGCAGTATTTT.

The chain employs TRBV5-1 and TRBJ2-1; maybe TRBD2 (6 bases). V was cut by 1 base and J by 7 bases, with 12 bases left in between. Germline assignment: CDR1 SGHRS and CDR2 YFSETQ. The CDR3 runs 14 residues. As DNA, the CDR3 is TGCGCCAGCAGCTTGAGGAGGGGTCGGAATGAGCAGTTCTTC. Its protein product is CASSLRRGRNEQFF.

V usage is TRBV7-9 and J usage is TRBJ2-3; 11 positions agree with TRBD1. The germline V gene encodes CDR1 SEHNR and CDR2 FQNEAQ (reference sequence). This CDR3 comprises 17 residues. The ends lost 3 bases at V and 5 bases at J; junction bases unmatched: 10. The CDR3 nucleotides read TGTGCCAGCAGCTTTGGCGGACAGGGGGCCTCGAGAGATACGCAGTATTTT. Protein: CASSFGGQGASRDTQYF.

The table lists this clone with a few counts. V and J are TRBV7-9 and TRBJ1-1; maybe TRBD1 (5 bases). From germline, CDR1 is SEHNR and CDR2 FQNEAQ (reference sequence). This CDR3 has 13 amino acids. The V gene lost 2 bases and the J gene lost 11 bases, with 15 bases spanning the gap. CDR3 region: CASSLKGVGRAFF. The CDR3 DNA follows: TGTGCCAGCAGCTTAAAAGGGGTGGGCCGGGCTTTCTTT.

V and J are TRBV19 and TRBJ1-5, with D perhaps TRBD1 (6 bases). The CDR3 has 15 amino acids. V was pared by 6 bases and J by 6 bases, with 18 bases between. The germline gives CDR1 LNHDA, CDR2 SQIVND (reference sequence). CDR3 in amino acids: CASRAPAGGGQPQHF. The CDR3 DNA sequence: TGTGCCAGTAGGGCCCCCGCTGGGGGCGGTCAGCCCCAGCATTTT.

The CDR3 coding sequence is TGTGCCAGTAGTTCAGGGGGGAAACTCTTTTACGAGCAGTACTTC. As protein: CASSSGGKLFYEQYF. The V and J genes are TRBV19 and TRBJ2-7, with a tentative D call TRBD1 (7 bases). V was pared by 5 bases and J by 4 bases, with 18 bases between. CDR3 length equals 15 residues. Germline CDR1 reads LNHDA; CDR2 reads SQIVND (reference sequence).

Concerning this clone itself: One end of the junction is discordant with germline, which a read error may explain. The chain uses TRBV7-9 and TRBJ1-1; the D gene is possibly TRBD1 (5 bases). Germline lookup yields CDR1 SEHNR and CDR2 FQNEAQ (reference sequence). There are 12 residues in the CDR3. The CDR3 nucleotides are TGTTCCAGCAGCCCCGGGGAGGGGTGGGCTTTCTTT. It yields the protein CSSSPGEGWAFF.

The rearrangement links TRBV7-2 to TRBJ2-7; the match to TRBD1 covers 7 bases. CDR1 and CDR2 (germline): SGHTA, FQGNSA. The CDR3 spans 15 residues. With V trimmed by 1 base and J by 2 bases, 5 bases remained unmatched. The CDR3 is CASSLVRGQTYEQYF. The CDR3 DNA reads TGTGCCAGCAGCTTAGTAAGGGGGCAGACCTACGAGCAGTACTTC.

This chain uses TRBV7-9 with TRBJ2-2; D not resolved. Looked up from germline, CDR1 is SEHNR and CDR2 is FQNEAQ (reference sequence). The CDR3 is 15 residues long. V dropped 0 bases and J dropped 9 bases, with 14 bases sitting between them. The CDR3 DNA is TGTGCCAGCAGCTTAGCGCGAACCGTAGTTCGGGAGCTGTTTTTT. It encodes CASSLARTVVRELFF.

This clone came up once. The chain couples TRBV10-3 to TRBJ1-5, with D unresolved. The germline V gene has CDR1 ENHRY and CDR2 SYGVKD. The CDR3 has 16 amino acids. Trimming removed 4 bases from V and 0 bases from J, with 13 bases in between. The CDR3 loop is CAISGGAGNSNQPQHF. In nucleotides, the CDR3 is TGTGCCATCAGTGGGGGAGCAGGCAATAGCAATCAGCCCCAGCATTTT.

The genes are TRBV27 and TRBJ1-2; a weak D match, TRBD1 (5 bases). The germline CDR1 and CDR2 sequences are MNHEY and SMNVEV (reference sequence). V shed 6 bases and J shed 7 bases, with 15 bases lying between them. This CDR3 region has 13 residues. CDR3 sequence: CASSPGGGTGYTF. The CDR3 bases are TGTGCCAGCAGCCCTGGGGGGGGGACTGGCTACACCTTC.